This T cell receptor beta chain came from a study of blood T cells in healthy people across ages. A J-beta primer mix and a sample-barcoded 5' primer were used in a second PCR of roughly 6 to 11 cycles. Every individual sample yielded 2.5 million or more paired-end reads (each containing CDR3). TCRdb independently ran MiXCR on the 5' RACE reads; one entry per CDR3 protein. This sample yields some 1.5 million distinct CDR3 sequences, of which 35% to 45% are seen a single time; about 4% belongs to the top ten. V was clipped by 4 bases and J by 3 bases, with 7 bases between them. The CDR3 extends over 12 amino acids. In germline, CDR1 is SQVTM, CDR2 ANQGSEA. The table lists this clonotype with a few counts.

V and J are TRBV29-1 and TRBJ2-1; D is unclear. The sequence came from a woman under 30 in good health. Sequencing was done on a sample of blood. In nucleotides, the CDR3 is TGCAGCGTTGCAAAGAGCTACAATGAGCAGTTCTTC. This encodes CSVAKSYNEQFF.